The next 8 T cell receptor beta chains were all read from a single sample in a study of T cell clones after liver transplantation. Method: immunoSEQ multiplex PCR; TCRdb's copy keeps in-frame clones and lacks some. The sample yields more than 65,000 clones, roughly 90% seen once. The sequencing used CD4+ T cells from blood, collected before liver transplant. The receptors were sampled from a human donor who received a liver transplant.

The chain carries TRBV19 and TRBJ1-2; a possible D gene is TRBD1 (6 bases). CDR1 and CDR2 (germline): LNHDA, SQIVND (reference sequence). The CDR3 contains 16 residues. V was shortened by 2 bases and J by 0 bases, with 13 bases between the two germline ends. CDR3 sequence (DNA): TGTGCCAGTAGTATAACCTGGACAGATACTAACTATGGCTACACCTTC. It translates to CASSITWTDTNYGYTF.

J is TRBJ1-2 and V is TRBV11-1, with 12 bases fitting TRBD1. With 5 bases clipped from V and 5 bases from J, the junction kept 15 bases outside the gene matches. The CDR3 length is 18 residues. Per the germline V gene, CDR1 is SGHAT and CDR2 is FQDESV (reference sequence). The CDR3 DNA follows: TGTGCCAGCAGCCCAAGTCTCGGGACAGGGGGCGGCTGGTATGGCTACACCTTC. Encoded protein: CASSPSLGTGGGWYGYTF.

The chain uses TRBV4-1 and TRBJ2-4; D possibly corresponds to TRBD2 (5 bases). V gave up 4 bases and J gave up 5 bases, with 9 bases separating them. Germline CDR1 is MGHRA and CDR2 is YSYEKL. The CDR3 is 13 residues long. The CDR3 here is CASSPGTQNIQYF. The CDR3 coding sequence is TGCGCCAGCAGCCCGGGAACCCAAAACATTCAGTACTTC.

The chain carries TRBV23-1 and TRBJ2-3; a possible D gene is TRBD2 (6 bases). TRBV23-1 is flagged as an ORF with uncertain function. The V end lost 7 bases, the J end lost 0 bases, and 14 bases lay between the germline ends. The CDR3 consists of 15 residues. CDR3 in DNA: TGCGCCAGCACCGAGGGACTTCTCAGCACAGATACGCAGTATTTT. It specifies CASTEGLLSTDTQYF.

The genes are TRBV19 and TRBJ1-1; no definite D call. The CDR3 runs to 13 residues. Germline V CDR1 and CDR2: LNHDA, SQIVND (reference sequence). V was cut by 7 bases and J by 0 bases, with 9 bases left in between. The CDR3 DNA follows: TGTGCCAGTACTACAAACATGAACACTGAAGCTTTCTTT. Translating gives CASTTNMNTEAFF.

The chain uses TRBV4-3 and TRBJ1-3, with D possibly being TRBD1 (6 bases). Trimming took off 3 bases at V and 3 bases at J, with 21 bases between the two ends. In germline, CDR1 is LGHNA, CDR2 YSLEER. This CDR3 has 18 amino acids. The CDR3: CASSQDRLGRGGGNTIYF. The CDR3 bases are TGCGCCAGCAGCCAGGATCGATTGGGCAGGGGAGGTGGAAACACCATATATTTT.

The chain recombines TRBV5-1 with TRBJ2-1; unclear D gene. Germline CDR1 and CDR2: SGHRS and YFSETQ. V shed 1 base and J shed 2 bases, with 7 bases lying between them. CDR3 length: 14 amino acids. The CDR3 here is CASSLSEAYNEQFF. Written as DNA, the CDR3 is TGCGCCAGCAGCTTGTCAGAAGCCTACAATGAGCAGTTCTTC.

This chain joins TRBV18 and TRBJ2-5; 11 positions match TRBD2. The CDR3 covers 18 residues. The germline CDR1 and CDR2 sequences are KGHSH and LQKENI. V shed 3 bases and J 1 base; nucleotides not matched to a gene: 10. The CDR3 loop reads CASSPPAGTSGIQETQYF. CDR3 DNA sequence: TGTGCCAGCTCACCTCCCGCCGGGACTAGCGGCATCCAAGAGACCCAGTACTTC.